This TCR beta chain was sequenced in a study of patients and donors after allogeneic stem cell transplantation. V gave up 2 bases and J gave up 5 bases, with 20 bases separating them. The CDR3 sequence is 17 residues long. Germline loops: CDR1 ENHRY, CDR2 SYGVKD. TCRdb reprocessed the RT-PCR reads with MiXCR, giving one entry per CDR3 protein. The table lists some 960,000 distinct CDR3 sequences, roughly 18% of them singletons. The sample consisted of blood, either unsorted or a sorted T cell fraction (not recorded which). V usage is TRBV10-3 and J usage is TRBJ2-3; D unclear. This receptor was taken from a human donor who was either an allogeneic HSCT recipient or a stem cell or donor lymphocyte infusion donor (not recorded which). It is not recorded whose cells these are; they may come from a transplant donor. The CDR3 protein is CAISEGRPSRRGDTQYF. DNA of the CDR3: TGTGCCATCAGTGAGGGACGGCCAAGTCGCCGTGGAGATACGCAGTATTTT.